The table lists the clone carrying this TCR beta chain with a count of one. What it binds is unknown. CD4+CD25+CD127- Tregs, CD4+CD25- non-Tregs, CD4 and CD8 cells were sorted. These data originate in a study of Tregs in tolerant kidney transplant recipients. CDR3 length: 13 residues. V lost 6 bases and J lost 5; bases outside the gene matches: 7. Germline values: CDR1 SQVTM, CDR2 ANQGSEA. The study's findings and limits: Tregs expanded with activated donor B cells seemed most donor-specific. Findings come from small patient numbers and require larger validation. Biological reproducibility was not directly addressed, but technical replication error appeared minimal.

This table comes from immunoSEQ multiplex PCR, and its TCRdb copy is limited to in-frame clones, with some not included. This sample has about 240,000 clones, with about 80% found just once. This chain joins TRBV29-1 and TRBJ1-2; TRBD1 matches 9 bases. Sequenced input: CD4+ T cells from blood. This TCR was sampled from a human donor in good health. CDR3 coding DNA: TGCAGCGTCGGACAGGGGATTGGTTATGGCTACACCTTC. This translates into CSVGQGIGYGYTF.